There are many counts of the clone carrying this TCR beta chain. Antigen: not known. The CDR3 runs 15 residues. J gave up 9 bases and V 4 bases, and 5 bases lay outside the gene matches. MiXCR, run by TCRdb on the RT-PCR reads, gives a single entry per CDR3 protein. Among hundreds of thousands of distinct CDR3 sequences, approximately 14% were seen once, and the ten largest hold around 6.5%. The sample belongs to a study of response to subunit inactivated influenza vaccine. Broader study findings: Authors proposed each seasonal influenza vaccination draws in few new T cells.

V and J are TRBV12-3 or TRBV12-4 and TRBJ2-1; 14 positions match TRBD2. This receptor was obtained from a man aged 50 or older who received an inactivated influenza vaccine. Source: PBMCs from blood, taken roughly 15 days before vaccination. CDR3 nucleotide sequence: TGTGCCAGCAGTTCCGGGACTAGCGGGAGTGTTGAGCAGTTCTTC. Protein product: CASSSGTSGSVEQFF.